The clone carrying this T cell receptor beta chain came up many times. Its antigen is unidentified. Looked up from germline, CDR1 is SEHNR and CDR2 is FQNEAQ (reference sequence). Trimming removed 1 base from V and 4 bases from J, with 8 bases in between. There are 14 residues in the CDR3. Profiling that covered TCR beta VDJ and CDR3 relied on genomic DNA as its template. Via MiXCR, TCRdb re-called the reads, giving one row per CDR3 protein. The sample lists about 68,000 distinct CDR3 sequences; around half were seen once. The data derive from a study of CD8+CD57+ T cells in acquired aplastic anemia. Looking at the study overall: The average for DNA from sorted CD4+ and CD8+ cells was around 3.5 ug. Healthy donors had, on average, about 10.8 million reads for their CD4+ cells.

Overall study findings and caveats: Some 30 was the count of CD8+ CDR3 sequences that patients shared with controls.

The receptor was derived from a human donor in good health, serving as a control. Material for sequencing was sorted CD4+, CD8+, or CD8+CD57+ T cells (not recorded which) from PBMCs. The chain is built from TRBV7-9 and TRBJ1-3; the D is unclear. The CDR3 here is CASSLVEYGNTIYF. The CDR3 coding sequence is TGTGCCAGCAGCTTAGTAGAATACGGAAACACCATATATTTT. The variable domain in full, with the rest retrieved from reference TRBV7-9 and TRBJ1-3, is DTGVSQNPRHKITKRGQNVTFRCDPISEHNRLYWYRQTLGQGPEFLTYFQNEAQLEKSRLLSDRFSAERPKGSFSTLEIQRTEQGDSAMYLCASSLVEYGNTIYFGEGSWLTVV.